The entry that follows covers one T cell receptor beta chain sequence. What this receptor recognizes is not known. No base quality values were provided; no much bigger clone lies one nucleotide off. The entry originates in a study of follicular helper T cells after annual influenza vaccination (dated by TCRdb to the late 2010s). As for the study more broadly: Blood was collected on days 0, 7 and 28 after each seasonal influenza vaccination. One week after vaccination, a second recruited cohort of roughly 11 subjects (Table S1) displayed a similar ICOS+CD38+ cTfh response. Multi-year samples were available from six subjects, with four subjects covering two vaccination seasons and two subjects covering three seasons. To study recall of cTfh clones, some subjects were followed through successive annual vaccinations in the 2013-2014, 2014-2015 and 2015-2016 seasons. The 2013-2014 samples were cryopreserved, while the 2015 samples were processed right after collection.

Library creation used the immunoSEQ multiplex PCR assay. Adaptive Biotechnologies carried out TCRB amplification, library preparation, sequencing and preliminary bioinformatics at Survey level resolution. For TCRB sequencing, genomic DNA from sorted cTfh populations was amplified by multiplex PCR. As for the original processing: Clonality was calculated in R as 1 minus normalized Shannon entropy, and the Gini index was calculated with the R package ineq. Overlap score was the summed counts of shared sequences divided by total counts of all sequences in both compared samples. The significance of shared clonotypes was tested with Fisher's exact test, assuming a theoretical repertoire of 10^7 TCRB sequences. In TCRdb, the immuneACCESS table is reduced to in-frame sequences with V and J assigned. These tables do not hold every clone; where another copy was compared, an unresolved V gene accounts for under half, and the others remain unexplained. The D gene and trimming were derived from the DNA, and the V and J assignments and clone size from that table. The sample records roughly 1,300 clones, around 82% of which are singletons. Together, the top ten hold 2% to 2.5% of the sample.

Here is what the overall study found, with its caveats: Because only roughly 10-23% of the analyzed cells gave productive TCRB sequences, there was no way to sample rare clonotypes. ICOS+CD38+ cTfh clonality correlated with the frequency of that population, and its change correlated with the change in circulating plasmablast frequency. Day 7 ICOS+CD38+ clones were most often found later in ICOS-CD38- cTfh, suggesting that subset may serve as a memory reservoir. A recurrent oligoclonal ICOS+CD38+ cTfh response containing tetramer and AIM influenza-specific clonotypes was recalled by successive annual vaccinations.

The intended sense of this specimen's time point label: 2015-2016 season, pre-vaccination. TCRB sequencing was used to follow sorted CD4 subsets from the blood of adults before and after they were given the seasonal inactivated influenza vaccine (Fluvarix). To be eligible, subjects had to live in the community and must not have received influenza vaccine in the previous 6 months. Influenza vaccine contraindications, substance abuse, HIV/AIDS, active malignancy, immunomodulatory medication and active illness such as respiratory infection were included among the exclusion criteria. At each time point, somewhere between about 40 and 110 mL of blood was taken. Circulating Tfh were defined as non-naive CD4+CXCR5+PD-1+ cells and sorted into ICOS+CD38+ and ICOS-CD38- fractions. Ficoll-Paque PLUS or SepMate separation was used to isolate PBMC. Before DNA was extracted, the cell subsets were sorted from PBMC using a BD FACS Aria.

The germline V gene sets CDR1 to SGDLS and CDR2 to YYNGEE. The CDR3 measures 17 amino acids from cysteine to phenylalanine. Kept here is only the CDR3 DNA, which spans 51 bases and is read in frame from base 1. V lost 2 bases and J lost 5 bases, and the count of bases not matched to a germline gene is 14. The sample was CXCR5+ CD38+ circulating T follicular helper cells from blood, taken on the day of influenza vaccination. The cell subset or site label for this specimen denotes: circulating Tfh, non-naive CD4+CXCR5+PD-1+ (ICOS+CD38+ or ICOS-CD38-). The chain is encoded by TRBV9 joined to TRBJ2-5, and 8 junctional nucleotides match TRBD2. The clonotype was recovered from an adult who received the influenza vaccine. The CDR3 amino acid sequence is: CASSVGGRGGLRETQYF. The bases are TGTGCCAGCAGCGTCGGGGGTCGCGGGGGGCTCCGGGAGACCCAGTACTTC.